Below, one T cell receptor beta chain is given with its context. With constant-segment primers, 5'RACE yielded cDNA libraries of TCR alpha and TCR beta that carried sample barcodes and UMIs. TCRdb called the 5' RACE reads again in MiXCR, with one record for every CDR3 protein. This table holds about 500,000 distinct CDR3 sequences, about 20% found once. These data come from a study of T-cell memory formation after mild COVID-19. V lost 4 bases and J 7 bases, leaving 8 bases between the germline ends. This CDR3 contains 11 residues. Per the germline V gene, CDR1 is LGHDT and CDR2 is YNNKEL (reference sequence).

The sequenced sample was PBMCs or a T cell subset sorted from them (not recorded which). The rearrangement joins TRBV3-1 to TRBJ2-7; D not resolved. This clonotype originated in an adult woman who had mild COVID-19 (a few samples of this study predate the infection). Cell type and time point are not known. DNA for the CDR3: TGTGCCAGCAGCCTCGATAAGGAGCAGTACTTC. It is translated as CASSLDKEQYF.